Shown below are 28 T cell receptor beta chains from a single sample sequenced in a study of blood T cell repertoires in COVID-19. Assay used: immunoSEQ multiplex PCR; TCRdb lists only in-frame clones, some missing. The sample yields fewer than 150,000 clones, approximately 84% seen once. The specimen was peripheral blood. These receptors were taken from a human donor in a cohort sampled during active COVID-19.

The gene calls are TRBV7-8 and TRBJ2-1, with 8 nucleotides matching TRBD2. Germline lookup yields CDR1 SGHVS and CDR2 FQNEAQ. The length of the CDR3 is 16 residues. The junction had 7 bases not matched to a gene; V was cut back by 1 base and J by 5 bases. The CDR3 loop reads CASSLGLAGGHNEQFF. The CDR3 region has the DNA TGTGCCAGCAGCTTAGGGTTGGCGGGGGGTCACAATGAGCAGTTCTTC.

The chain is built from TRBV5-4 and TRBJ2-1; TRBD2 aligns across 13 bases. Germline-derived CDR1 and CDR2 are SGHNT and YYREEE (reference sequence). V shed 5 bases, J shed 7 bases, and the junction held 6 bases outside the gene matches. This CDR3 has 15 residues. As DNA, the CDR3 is TGTGCCAGCAGAACTAGCGGGGGGGCCTGGAATGAGCAGTTCTTC. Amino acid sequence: CASRTSGGAWNEQFF.

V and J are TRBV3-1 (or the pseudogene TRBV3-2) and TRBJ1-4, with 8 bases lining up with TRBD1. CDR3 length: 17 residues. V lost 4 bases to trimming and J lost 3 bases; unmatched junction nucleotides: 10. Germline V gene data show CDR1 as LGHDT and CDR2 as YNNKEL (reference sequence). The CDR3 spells CASSPRVTGGSNEKLFF. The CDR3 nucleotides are TGTGCCAGCAGCCCACGAGTAACAGGGGGGTCTAATGAAAAACTGTTTTTT.

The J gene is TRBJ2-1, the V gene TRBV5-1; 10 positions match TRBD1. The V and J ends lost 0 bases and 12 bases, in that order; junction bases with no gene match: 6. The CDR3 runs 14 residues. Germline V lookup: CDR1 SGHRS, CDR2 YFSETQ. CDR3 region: CASSLEGQGLGQFF. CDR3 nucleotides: TGCGCCAGCAGCTTGGAGGGACAGGGGTTGGGGCAGTTCTTC. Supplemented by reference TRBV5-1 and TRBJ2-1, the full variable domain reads KAGVTQTPRYLIKTRGQQVTLSCSPISGHRSVSWYQQTPGQGLQFLFEYFSETQRNKGNFPGRFSGRQFSNSRSEMNVSTLELGDSALYLCASSLEGQGLGQFFGPGTRLTVL.

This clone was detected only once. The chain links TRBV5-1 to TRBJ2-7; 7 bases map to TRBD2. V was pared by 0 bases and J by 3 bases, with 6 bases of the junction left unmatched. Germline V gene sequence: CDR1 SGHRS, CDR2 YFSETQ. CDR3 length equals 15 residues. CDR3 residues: CASSLVIGGSYEQYF. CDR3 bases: TGCGCCAGCAGCTTGGTAATCGGGGGGAGCTACGAGCAGTACTTC.

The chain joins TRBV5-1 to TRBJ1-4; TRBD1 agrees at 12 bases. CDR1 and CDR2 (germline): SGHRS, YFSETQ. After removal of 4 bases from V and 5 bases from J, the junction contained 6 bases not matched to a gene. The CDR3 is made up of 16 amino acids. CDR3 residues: CASSRSGTGGNEKLFF. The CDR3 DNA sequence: TGCGCCAGCAGCAGATCCGGGACAGGGGGCAATGAAAAACTGTTTTTT.

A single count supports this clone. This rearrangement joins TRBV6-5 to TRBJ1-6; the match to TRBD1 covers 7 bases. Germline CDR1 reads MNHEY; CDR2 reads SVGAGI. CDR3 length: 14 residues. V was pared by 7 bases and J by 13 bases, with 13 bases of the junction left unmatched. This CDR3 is CASTYGQVGSPLHF. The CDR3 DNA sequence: TGTGCCAGCACTTATGGACAGGTGGGATCGCCCCTCCACTTT.

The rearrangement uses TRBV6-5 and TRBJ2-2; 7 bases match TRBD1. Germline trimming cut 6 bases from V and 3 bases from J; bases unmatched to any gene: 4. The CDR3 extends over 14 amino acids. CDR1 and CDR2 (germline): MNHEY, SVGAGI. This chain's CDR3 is CASSRDRYTGELFF. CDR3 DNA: TGTGCCAGCAGCCGGGACAGATACACCGGGGAGCTGTTTTTT.

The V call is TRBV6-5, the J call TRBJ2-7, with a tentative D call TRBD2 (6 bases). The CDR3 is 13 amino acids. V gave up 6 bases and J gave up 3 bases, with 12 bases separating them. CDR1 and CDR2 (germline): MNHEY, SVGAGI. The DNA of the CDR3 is TGTGCCAGCAGCGCGGGACCGCTCTACGAGCAGTACTTC. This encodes CASSAGPLYEQYF.

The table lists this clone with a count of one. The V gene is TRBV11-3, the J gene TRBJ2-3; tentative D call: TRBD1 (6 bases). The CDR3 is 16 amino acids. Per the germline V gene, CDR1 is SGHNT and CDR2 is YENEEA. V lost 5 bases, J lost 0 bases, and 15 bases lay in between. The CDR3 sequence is CASSTRQGFSTDTQYF. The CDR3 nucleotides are TGTGCCAGCAGCACCCGCCAGGGGTTTAGCACAGATACGCAGTATTTT.

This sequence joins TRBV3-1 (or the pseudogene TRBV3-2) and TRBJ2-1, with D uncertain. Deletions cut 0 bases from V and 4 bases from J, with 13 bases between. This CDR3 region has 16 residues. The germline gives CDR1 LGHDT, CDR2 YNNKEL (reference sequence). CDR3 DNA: TGTGCCAGCAGCCAAGATGCCCTGGAGATTTACAATGAGCAGTTCTTC. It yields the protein CASSQDALEIYNEQFF.

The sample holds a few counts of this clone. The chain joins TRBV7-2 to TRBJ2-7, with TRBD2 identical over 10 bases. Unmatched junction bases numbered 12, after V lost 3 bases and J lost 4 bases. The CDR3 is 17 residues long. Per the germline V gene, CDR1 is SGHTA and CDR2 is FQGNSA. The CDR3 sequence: CASSFNQIAGGTYEQYF. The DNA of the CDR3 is TGTGCCAGCAGCTTTAATCAAATAGCGGGGGGTACTTACGAGCAGTACTTC.

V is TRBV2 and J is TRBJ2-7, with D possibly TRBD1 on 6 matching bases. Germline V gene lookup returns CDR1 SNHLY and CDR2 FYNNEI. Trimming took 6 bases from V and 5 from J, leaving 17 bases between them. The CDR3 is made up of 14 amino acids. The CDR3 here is CASRAQGKVHEQYF. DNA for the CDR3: TGTGCCAGCAGGGCGCAGGGGAAAGTACACGAGCAGTACTTC.

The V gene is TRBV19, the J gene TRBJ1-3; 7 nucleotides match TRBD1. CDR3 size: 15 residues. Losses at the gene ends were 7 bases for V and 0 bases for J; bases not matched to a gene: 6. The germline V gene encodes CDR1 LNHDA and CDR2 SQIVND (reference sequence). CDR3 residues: CASNRQGFSGNTIYF. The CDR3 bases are TGTGCCAGTAACAGACAGGGATTCTCTGGAAACACCATATATTTT.

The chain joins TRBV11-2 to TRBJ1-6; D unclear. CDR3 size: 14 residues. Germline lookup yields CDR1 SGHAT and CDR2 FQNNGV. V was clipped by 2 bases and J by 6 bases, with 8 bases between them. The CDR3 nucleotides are TGTGCCAGCAGCTTAATCCGGGGTAATTCACCCCTCCACTTT. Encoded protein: CASSLIRGNSPLHF. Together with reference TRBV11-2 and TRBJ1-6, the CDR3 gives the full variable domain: EAGVAQSPRYKIIEKRQSVAFWCNPISGHATLYWYQQILGQGPKLLIQFQNNGVVDDSQLPKDRFSAERLKGVDSTLKIQPAKLEDSAVYLCASSLIRGNSPLHFGNGTRLTVT.

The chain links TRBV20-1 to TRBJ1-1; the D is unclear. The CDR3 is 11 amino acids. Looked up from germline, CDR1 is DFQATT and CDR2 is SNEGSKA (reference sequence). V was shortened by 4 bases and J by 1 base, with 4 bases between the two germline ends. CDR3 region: CSAKQNTEAFF. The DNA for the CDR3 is TGCAGTGCTAAACAGAACACTGAAGCTTTCTTT.

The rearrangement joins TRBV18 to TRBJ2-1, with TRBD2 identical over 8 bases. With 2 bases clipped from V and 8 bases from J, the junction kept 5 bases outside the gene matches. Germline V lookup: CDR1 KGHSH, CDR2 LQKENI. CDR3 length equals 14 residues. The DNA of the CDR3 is TGTGCCAGCTCACCAGCGGGGACTAGTGATGAGCAGTTCTTC. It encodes CASSPAGTSDEQFF.

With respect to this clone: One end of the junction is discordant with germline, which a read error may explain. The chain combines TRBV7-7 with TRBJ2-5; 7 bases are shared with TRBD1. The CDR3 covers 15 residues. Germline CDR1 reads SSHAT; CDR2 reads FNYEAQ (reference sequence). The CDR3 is CASSVTGQFQETQYF. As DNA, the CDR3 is TGTGCTAGCAGCGTCACGGGACAGTTCCAAGAGACCCAGTACTTC.

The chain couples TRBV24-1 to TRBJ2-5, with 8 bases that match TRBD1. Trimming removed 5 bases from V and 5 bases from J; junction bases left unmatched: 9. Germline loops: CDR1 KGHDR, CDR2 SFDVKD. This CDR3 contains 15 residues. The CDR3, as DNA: TGTGCCACCAGTGTCCCGAGACAGGGGAGGGAGACCCAGTACTTC. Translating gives CATSVPRQGRETQYF.

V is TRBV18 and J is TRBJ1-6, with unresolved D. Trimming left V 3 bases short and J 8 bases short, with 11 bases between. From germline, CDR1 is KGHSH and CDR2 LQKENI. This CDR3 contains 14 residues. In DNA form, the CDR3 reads TGTGCCAGCTCACCCGGGGTTCTAGATTCACCCCTCCACTTT. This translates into CASSPGVLDSPLHF.

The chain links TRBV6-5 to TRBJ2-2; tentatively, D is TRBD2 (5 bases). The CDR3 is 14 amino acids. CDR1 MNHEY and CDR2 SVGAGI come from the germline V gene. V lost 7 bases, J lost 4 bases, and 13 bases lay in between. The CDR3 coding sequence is TGTGCCAGCAATAGGCTAGCCGGCACCGGGGAGCTGTTTTTT. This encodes CASNRLAGTGELFF.

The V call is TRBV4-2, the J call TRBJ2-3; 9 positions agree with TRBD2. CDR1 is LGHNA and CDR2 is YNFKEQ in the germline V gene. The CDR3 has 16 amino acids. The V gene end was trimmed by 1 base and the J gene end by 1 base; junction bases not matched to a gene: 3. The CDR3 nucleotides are TGTGCCAGCAGCCAAGTCGAGCGGGGGGGCACAGATACGCAGTATTTT. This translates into CASSQVERGGTDTQYF.

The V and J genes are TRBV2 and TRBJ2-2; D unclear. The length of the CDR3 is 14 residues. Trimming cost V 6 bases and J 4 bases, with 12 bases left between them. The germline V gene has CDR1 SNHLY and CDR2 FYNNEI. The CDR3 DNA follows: TGTGCCAGCAGGGTTACAGCATTCACCGGGGAGCTGTTTTTT. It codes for CASRVTAFTGELFF. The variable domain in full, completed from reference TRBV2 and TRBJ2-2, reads EPEVTQTPSHQVTQMGQEVILRCVPISNHLYFYWYRQILGQKVEFLVSFYNNEISEKSEIFDDQFSVERPDGSNFTLKIRSTKLEDSAMYFCASRVTAFTGELFFGEGSRLTVL.

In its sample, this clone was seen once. The CDR3 protein is CASSLTSRETQYF. CDR3 DNA sequence: TGTGCCAGCAGTTTGACTAGCAGGGAGACCCAGTACTTC. V gene TRBV28 combines with J gene TRBJ2-5, with TRBD2 identical over 7 bases. The CDR3 spans 13 residues. J was trimmed by 5 bases and V by 3 bases; bases with no gene match: 3. From germline, CDR1 is MDHEN and CDR2 SYDVKM.

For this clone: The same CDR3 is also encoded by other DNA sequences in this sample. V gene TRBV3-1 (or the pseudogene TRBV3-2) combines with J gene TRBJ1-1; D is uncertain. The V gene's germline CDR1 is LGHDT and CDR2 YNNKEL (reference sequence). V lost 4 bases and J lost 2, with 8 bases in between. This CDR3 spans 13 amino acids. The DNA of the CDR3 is TGTGCCAGCAGCCGTGGGAGCAACACTGAAGCTTTCTTT. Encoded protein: CASSRGSNTEAFF.

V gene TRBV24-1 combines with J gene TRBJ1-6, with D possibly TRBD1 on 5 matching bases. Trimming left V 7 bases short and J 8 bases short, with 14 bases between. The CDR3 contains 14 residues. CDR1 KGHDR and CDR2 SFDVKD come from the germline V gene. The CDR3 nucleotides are TGTGCCACCAGAGGGACTTCTAGGGATTCACCCCTCCACTTT. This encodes CATRGTSRDSPLHF.

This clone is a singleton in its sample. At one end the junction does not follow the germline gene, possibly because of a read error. The CDR3 coding sequence is TGTGCCAGCAGCTCGCTCACACATACGCAGTATTTT. This gives the protein CASSSLTHTQYF. The genes are TRBV6-2 or TRBV6-3 and TRBJ2-3; D is uncertain. The CDR3 length is 12 residues. Germline CDR1 and CDR2: MNHEY and SVGEGT.

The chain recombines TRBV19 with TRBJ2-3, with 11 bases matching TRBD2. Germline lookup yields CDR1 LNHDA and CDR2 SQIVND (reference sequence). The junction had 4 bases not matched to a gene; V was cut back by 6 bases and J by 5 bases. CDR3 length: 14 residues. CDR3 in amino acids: CASRTSGAGDTQYF. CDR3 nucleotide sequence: TGTGCCAGTAGGACTAGCGGGGCCGGAGATACGCAGTATTTT. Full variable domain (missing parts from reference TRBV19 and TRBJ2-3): DGGITQSPKYLFRKEGQNVTLSCEQNLNHDAMYWYRQDPGQGLRLIYYSQIVNDFQKGDIAEGYSVSREKKESFPLTVTSAQKNPTAFYLCASRTSGAGDTQYFGPGTRLTVL.